These T cell receptor beta chains were read from a single sample in a study of cytomegalovirus exposure and HLA in healthy donors. Clones were read by immunoSEQ multiplex PCR, and TCRdb kept only the in-frame ones, dropping some. The sample shows around 200,000 clones, roughly 80% of them seen only once. The sequenced material came from PBMCs. The origin of the receptors is a man aged 50-60 years in good health and CMV-seronegative. The CDR3 runs from the conserved cysteine through the conserved F or W. Each record gives: J gene, CDR3 length, D gene, V gene, clone size, CDR3 DNA, CDR3 protein. D genes are given only for firm matches. Expanded clones get a size class; other rows say once, few or many, or leave the size out.

J: TRBJ2-7
length: 13
D: NA
V: TRBV28
size: NA
DNA: TGTGCCAGCAGTTTAGGACTCCCCTACGAGCAGTACTTC
CDR3: CASSLGLPYEQYF

J: TRBJ1-1
length: 17
D: NA
V: TRBV11-3
size: NA
DNA: TGTGCCAGCAGCTTAGAAGGACACTTAGGGGAGAACACTGAAGCTTTCTTT
CDR3: CASSLEGHLGENTEAFF

J: TRBJ2-2
length: 16
D: TRBD1
V: TRBV7-2
size: NA
DNA: TGTGCCAGCAGCTTACACAGGACAGGGAACACCGGGGAGCTGTTTTTT
CDR3: CASSLHRTGNTGELFF

J: TRBJ1-5
length: 14
D: NA
V: TRBV27
size: NA
DNA: TGTGCCACCATGGAGGTGTGGAGCAATCAGCCCCAGCATTTT
CDR3: CATMEVWSNQPQHF

J: TRBJ1-2
length: 15
D: NA
V: TRBV6-5
size: NA
DNA: TGTGCCAGCATCCCGGACAAGGGTTCGTCCTATGGCTACACCTTC
CDR3: CASIPDKGSSYGYTF

J: TRBJ2-7
length: 13
D: TRBD1
V: TRBV7-8
size: NA
DNA: TGTGCCAGCGGCCGACAGGGGGCGTGGGAGCAGTACTTC
CDR3: CASGRQGAWEQYF

J: TRBJ2-6
length: 17
D: NA
V: TRBV7-2
size: NA
DNA: TGTGCCAGCAGCGCCAATCTACAGGGCTCTGGGGCCAACGTCCTGACTTTC
CDR3: CASSANLQGSGANVLTF

J: TRBJ2-3
length: 17
D: NA
V: TRBV4-1
size: NA
DNA: TGCGCCAGCAGCCAACCCCAGGGGTCTATTTATACAGATACGCAGTATTTT
CDR3: CASSQPQGSIYTDTQYF

J: TRBJ1-3
length: 16
D: NA
V: TRBV19
size: NA
DNA: TGTGCCAGTAGTGCCGAACAGGTTTACTCTGGAAACACCATATATTTT
CDR3: CASSAEQVYSGNTIYF

J: TRBJ1-6
length: 17
D: TRBD1
V: TRBV30
size: few
DNA: TGTGCCTGGGACGGCTTCGGACAGGGGGCGGGTAATTCACCCCTCCACTTT
CDR3: CAWDGFGQGAGNSPLHF

J: TRBJ2-7
length: 14
D: NA
V: TRBV7-8
size: NA
DNA: TGTGCCAGCAGCCTCCAGGGTTGGCCCGACGAGCAGTACTTC
CDR3: CASSLQGWPDEQYF

J: TRBJ1-6
length: 16
D: TRBD1
V: TRBV15
size: NA
DNA: TGTGCCACCAGCAGAGGACGACAGGGGAGGAATTCACCCCTCCACTTT
CDR3: CATSRGRQGRNSPLHF

J: TRBJ1-1
length: 15
D: NA
V: TRBV12-5
size: NA
DNA: TGTGCTAGTGGTTTGGGGCCCTTGGGAGGCACTGAAGCTTTCTTT
CDR3: CASGLGPLGGTEAFF

J: TRBJ1-6
length: 13
D: NA
V: TRBV19
size: NA
DNA: TGTGCCAGTAGATCCCAGTTGGATTCACCCCTCCACTTT
CDR3: CASRSQLDSPLHF

J: TRBJ1-2
length: 13
D: NA
V: TRBV28
size: NA
DNA: TGTGCCAGCAGCCCCCAGGGCCACTATGGCTACACCTTC
CDR3: CASSPQGHYGYTF

J: TRBJ1-1
length: 15
D: NA
V: TRBV28
size: NA
DNA: TGTGCCAGCAGTTTTATGCAAACTCTGAACACTGAAGCTTTCTTT
CDR3: CASSFMQTLNTEAFF

J: TRBJ1-1
length: 14
D: NA
V: TRBV2
size: once
DNA: TGTGCCAGCAGTGGGGCACTAAGGGGCACTGAAGCTTTCTTT
CDR3: CASSGALRGTEAFF

J: TRBJ2-7
length: 14
D: TRBD1
V: TRBV7-9
size: NA
DNA: TGTTCCAGCAGCTCGGGACAGGGGGTCTACGAGCAGTACTTC
CDR3: CSSSSGQGVYEQYF

J: TRBJ1-2
length: 16
D: TRBD1
V: TRBV15
size: NA
DNA: TGTGCCACCAGCAGACTAGGGACAGGGCTAGACTATGGCTACACCTTC
CDR3: CATSRLGTGLDYGYTF

J: TRBJ2-1
length: 16
D: TRBD2
V: TRBV7-2
size: NA
DNA: TGTGCCAGCAGCCGAAGCGGACTAGCGGGGTACAATGAGCAGTTCTTC
CDR3: CASSRSGLAGYNEQFF

J: TRBJ1-1
length: 14
D: NA
V: TRBV7-2
size: NA
DNA: TGTGCCAGCAGCTCAGAAAGAATTAACACTGAAGCTTTCTTT
CDR3: CASSSERINTEAFF

J: TRBJ1-5
length: 15
D: NA
V: TRBV30
size: NA
DNA: TGTGCCTGGAGTGTTGATTTGGGAGGAAATCAGCCCCAGCATTTT
CDR3: CAWSVDLGGNQPQHF

J: TRBJ2-3
length: 16
D: NA
V: TRBV7-2
size: NA
DNA: TGTGCCAGCAGCTTAGGTCTAGCCTCTAGCACAGATACGCAGTATTTT
CDR3: CASSLGLASSTDTQYF

J: TRBJ2-5
length: 16
D: TRBD1
V: TRBV18
size: NA
DNA: TGTGCCAGCTCACCGAGACGGGACAGGGGGAGGGAGACCCAGTACTTC
CDR3: CASSPRRDRGRETQYF

J: TRBJ2-3
length: 13
D: TRBD2
V: TRBV2
size: NA
DNA: TGTGCCAGCAGGGGACTAGCGGGCGATACGCAGTATTTT
CDR3: CASRGLAGDTQYF

J: TRBJ2-1
length: 14
D: NA
V: TRBV9
size: NA
DNA: TGTGCCAGCAGCGTAGTAGATAGCCGCCGGGAGCAGTTCTTC
CDR3: CASSVVDSRREQFF

J: TRBJ1-4
length: 15
D: NA
V: TRBV15
size: NA
DNA: TGTGCCACCAGCAGAGAGGTAGAGCCGGGGGAAAAACTGTTTTTT
CDR3: CATSREVEPGEKLFF

J: TRBJ2-7
length: 14
D: TRBD2
V: TRBV13
size: NA
DNA: TGTGCCAGCAGCCCCGGGACTAGCGAATACGAGCAGTACTTC
CDR3: CASSPGTSEYEQYF

J: TRBJ2-3
length: 15
D: TRBD1
V: TRBV6-5
size: NA
DNA: TGTGCCAGCAGGGGACAGGGAAGAGGCACAGATACGCAGTATTTT
CDR3: CASRGQGRGTDTQYF

J: TRBJ2-2
length: 16
D: NA
V: TRBV27
size: few
DNA: TGTGCCAGCAGTCCCCGACGCAGGACGAACACCGGGGAGCTGTTTTTT
CDR3: CASSPRRRTNTGELFF

J: TRBJ2-1
length: 16
D: NA
V: TRBV7-2
size: NA
DNA: TGTGCCAGCAGCTTAAGGTTAGCTTTGTCCCACAATGAGCAGTTCTTC
CDR3: CASSLRLALSHNEQFF

J: TRBJ2-7
length: 14
D: NA
V: TRBV7-6
size: NA
DNA: TGTGCCAGCAGCGCGACAGAGCCCTCCTACGAGCAGTACTTC
CDR3: CASSATEPSYEQYF

J: TRBJ1-5
length: 14
D: TRBD1
V: TRBV10-3
size: NA
DNA: TGTGCCGCCACAGGGGACCCGAGCAATCAGCCCCAGCATTTT
CDR3: CAATGDPSNQPQHF

J: TRBJ2-3
length: 14
D: NA
V: TRBV7-2
size: NA
DNA: TGTGCCAGCAGCTTATTTCAGGCCACAGATACGCAGTATTTT
CDR3: CASSLFQATDTQYF

J: TRBJ2-1
length: 15
D: NA
V: TRBV7-9
size: NA
DNA: TGTGCCAGCAGCTTAGGGGAGAGCTCCTACAATGAGCAGTTCTTC
CDR3: CASSLGESSYNEQFF

J: TRBJ2-5
length: 16
D: NA
V: TRBV19
size: NA
DNA: TGTGCCAGTAGCGTCGACGGGAGGGGGCGTCTGAAGACCCAGTACTTC
CDR3: CASSVDGRGRLKTQYF

J: TRBJ2-2
length: 15
D: TRBD2
V: TRBV19
size: once
DNA: TGTGCCAGTAAGAGTAGCGGGAGTCGTACCGGGGAGCTGTTTTTT
CDR3: CASKSSGSRTGELFF

J: TRBJ2-7
length: 13
D: NA
V: TRBV7-8
size: NA
DNA: TGTGCCAGCAGCTTAGTTTCAGGGTACGAGCAGTACTTC
CDR3: CASSLVSGYEQYF

J: TRBJ1-1
length: 14
D: NA
V: TRBV6-5
size: few
DNA: TGTGCCAGCAGTTATTCGAGGGCGGGAACTGAAGCTTTCTTT
CDR3: CASSYSRAGTEAFF

J: TRBJ1-5
length: 15
D: TRBD1
V: TRBV9
size: NA
DNA: TGTGCCAGCAGCGTAGGGGGGACAGATAATCAGCCCCAGCATTTT
CDR3: CASSVGGTDNQPQHF

J: TRBJ2-5
length: 15
D: NA
V: TRBV6-1
size: few
DNA: TGTGCCAGCAGTGAACTGGCCACCAGATCAGAGACCCAGTACTTC
CDR3: CASSELATRSETQYF

J: TRBJ1-5
length: 14
D: TRBD1
V: TRBV29-1
size: NA
DNA: TGCAGCGTTCAGGAGACAGGGCTGGATCAGCCCCAGCATTTT
CDR3: CSVQETGLDQPQHF

J: TRBJ2-1
length: 15
D: TRBD2
V: TRBV7-2
size: NA
DNA: TGTGCCAGCAGCTCGATGGGGACTAGCGGGAGGGAGCAGTTCTTC
CDR3: CASSSMGTSGREQFF

J: TRBJ1-3
length: 14
D: NA
V: TRBV7-3
size: once
DNA: TGTGCCAGCAGCTCGGGACTGGCTGGAAACACCATATATTTT
CDR3: CASSSGLAGNTIYF

J: TRBJ1-4
length: 17
D: NA
V: TRBV19
size: NA
DNA: TGTGCCAGTGCCTCGAATTGGGGAGGAGGAGTTAATGAAAAACTGTTTTTT
CDR3: CASASNWGGGVNEKLFF

J: TRBJ2-3
length: 15
D: TRBD2
V: TRBV5-1
size: NA
DNA: TGCGCCAGCAGCGCGGGGGGAGGGCCAGCAGATACGCAGTATTTT
CDR3: CASSAGGGPADTQYF

J: TRBJ2-7
length: 14
D: TRBD2
V: TRBV19
size: NA
DNA: TGTGCCAGTCGGGCCGGGGGGGGCTCCTACGAGCAGTACTTC
CDR3: CASRAGGGSYEQYF

J: TRBJ2-1
length: 15
D: NA
V: TRBV30
size: once
DNA: TGTGCCTGGAGTGTACTTGACGGGTCCTACAATGAGCAGTTCTTC
CDR3: CAWSVLDGSYNEQFF

J: TRBJ2-7
length: 15
D: TRBD2
V: TRBV4-1
size: NA
DNA: TGCGCCAGCAGCAACCTAGCGGGGGGTCGCGGGGAGCAGTACTTC
CDR3: CASSNLAGGRGEQYF

J: TRBJ2-3
length: 16
D: TRBD2
V: TRBV11-2
size: once
DNA: TGTGCCAGCAGCTTACCCGCGGGAGGAAGCACAGATACGCAGTATTTT
CDR3: CASSLPAGGSTDTQYF

J: TRBJ1-1
length: 15
D: NA
V: TRBV2
size: NA
DNA: TGTGCCAGCAGTCGCACCGGGTCCCTAAACACTGAAGCTTTCTTT
CDR3: CASSRTGSLNTEAFF

J: TRBJ2-7
length: 17
D: TRBD2
V: TRBV5-1
size: NA
DNA: TGCGCCAGCAGCCCCCGGGGAGGGGAAACCCGCTCCTACGAGCAGTACTTC
CDR3: CASSPRGGETRSYEQYF

J: TRBJ1-1
length: 15
D: NA
V: TRBV18
size: NA
DNA: TGTGCCAGCTCACCGCCCGGGTTGAGGGACACTGAAGCTTTCTTT
CDR3: CASSPPGLRDTEAFF

J: TRBJ1-6
length: 16
D: NA
V: TRBV7-9
size: NA
DNA: TGTTCCAGCAGCCCCCCTGAGAGGGCTTATAATTCACCCCTCCACTTT
CDR3: CSSSPPERAYNSPLHF

J: TRBJ2-3
length: 14
D: NA
V: TRBV25-1
size: NA
DNA: TGTGCCAGCAGCTCAGGGGCTAGCACAGATACGCAGTATTTT
CDR3: CASSSGASTDTQYF

J: TRBJ1-2
length: 17
D: NA
V: TRBV7-9
size: NA
DNA: TGTTCCAGCAGCTTGGGTGGGGGGGGATCCGATCCCTATGGCTACACCTTC
CDR3: CSSSLGGGGSDPYGYTF

J: TRBJ1-4
length: 15
D: TRBD1
V: TRBV4-1
size: few
DNA: TGCGCCAGCAGCGCGACGGGGACAGGTAATGAAAAACTGTTTTTT
CDR3: CASSATGTGNEKLFF

J: TRBJ1-2
length: 13
D: NA
V: TRBV29-1
size: NA
DNA: TGCAGCGTTACAGGAGCCCCTAACTATGGCTACACCTTC
CDR3: CSVTGAPNYGYTF

J: TRBJ2-7
length: 13
D: NA
V: TRBV5-1
size: few
DNA: TGCGCCAGCAGCTTGGTGACAACCTACGAGCAGTACTTC
CDR3: CASSLVTTYEQYF

J: TRBJ1-2
length: 16
D: TRBD1
V: TRBV28
size: once
DNA: TGTGCCAGCAACGAGGTGGCCTTAAGGGGGCGAAAATGGTACACCTTC
CDR3: CASNEVALRGRKWYTF